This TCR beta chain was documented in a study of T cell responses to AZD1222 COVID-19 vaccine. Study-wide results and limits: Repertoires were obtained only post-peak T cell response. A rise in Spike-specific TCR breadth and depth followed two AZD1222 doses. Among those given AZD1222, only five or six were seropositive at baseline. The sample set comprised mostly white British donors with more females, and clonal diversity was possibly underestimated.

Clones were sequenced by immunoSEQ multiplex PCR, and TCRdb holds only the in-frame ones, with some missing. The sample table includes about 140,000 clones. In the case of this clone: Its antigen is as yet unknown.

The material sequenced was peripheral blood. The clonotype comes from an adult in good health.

The CDR3 loop is CASSGTSGEQYF. CDR3 coding DNA: TGTGCCAGCTCCGGGACTAGCGGTGAGCAGTACTTC. The chain is built from TRBV9 and TRBJ2-7, with 11 bases lining up with TRBD2. J gave up 7 bases and V 7 bases, and 4 bases lay outside the gene matches. The germline gives CDR1 SGDLS, CDR2 YYNGEE. The CDR3 is made up of 12 amino acids. The whole variable domain, filled in from reference TRBV9 and TRBJ2-7, reads DSGVTQTPKHLITATGQRVTLRCSPRSGDLSVYWYQQSLDQGLQFLIQYYNGEERAKGNILERFSAQQFPDLHSELNLSSLELGDSALYFCASSGTSGEQYFGPGTRLTVT.